This T cell receptor beta chain was recovered during a study of Tregs in tolerant kidney transplant recipients. Study information: The nonmyeloablative bone marrow transplants came from related graft donors, with transient mixed chimerism. Study results and caveats: Donor-specific Treg expansion exceeded global Treg expansion in tolerant patients, suggesting antigen drive. Some patients' samples used different primers over time, so nucleotide sequences weren't comparable.

Libraries were prepared by immunoSEQ multiplex PCR; TCRdb keeps only in-frame clonotypes and omits some of them. The data show more than 60,000 clones, 95% to 98% seen once. Trimming took 0 bases from V and 1 from J; bases not matched to a gene: 1. CDR3 length: 15 residues. Germline CDR1 LGHNA, CDR2 YSLEER. With regard to this clone: Antigen specificity is unknown.

This clonotype was sampled from a human donor who received a combined kidney and bone marrow transplant. The gene calls are TRBV4-3 and TRBJ1-2; 8 bases fit TRBD1. Sequenced here: CD4+ T cells from blood, sampled before the transplant. CDR3 loop: CASSQEQGDNYGYTF. The DNA of the CDR3 is TGCGCCAGCAGCCAAGAACAGGGGGATAACTATGGCTACACCTTC.